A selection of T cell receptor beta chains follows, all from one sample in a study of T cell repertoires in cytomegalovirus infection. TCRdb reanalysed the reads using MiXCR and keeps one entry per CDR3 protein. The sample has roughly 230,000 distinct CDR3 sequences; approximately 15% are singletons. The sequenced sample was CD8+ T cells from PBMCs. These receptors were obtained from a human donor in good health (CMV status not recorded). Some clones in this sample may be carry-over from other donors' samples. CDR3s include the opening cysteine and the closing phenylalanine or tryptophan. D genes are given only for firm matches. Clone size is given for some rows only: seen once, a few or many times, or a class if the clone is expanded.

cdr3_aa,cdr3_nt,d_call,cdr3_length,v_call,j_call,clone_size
CASSLGVRDSDFTDTQYF,TGTGCCAGCAGCTTAGGGGTCCGGGACTCCGATTTCACAGATACGCAGTATTTT,NA,18,TRBV11-3,TRBJ2-3,few
CSGGRGGFFNEQFF,TGCAGCGGGGGGCGGGGGGGCTTTTTTAATGAGCAGTTCTTC,TRBD2,14,TRBV29-1,TRBJ2-1,NA
CSELVYNEQFF,TGCAGTGAGTTGGTATACAATGAGCAGTTCTTC,NA,11,TRBV20-1,TRBJ2-1,NA
CASSQRQEGPNTEAFF,TGTGCCAGCAGCCAGAGACAGGAAGGCCCAAACACTGAAGCTTTCTTT,NA,16,TRBV7-2,TRBJ1-1,many
CSAREGIPDTQYF,TGCAGTGCTAGAGAAGGGATCCCAGATACGCAGTATTTT,NA,13,TRBV20-1,TRBJ2-3,NA
CSVEARRVGF,TGCAGCGTTGAAGCCCGCAGGGTGGGCTTT,NA,10,TRBV29-1,TRBJ1-4,NA
CASSQGGTDTQYF,TGTGCCAGCAGCCAGGGGGGCACAGATACGCAGTATTTT,TRBD1,13,TRBV7-9,TRBJ2-3,few
CASIRDTASNTEAFF,TGTGCCAGCATCCGGGACACGGCGTCGAACACTGAAGCTTTCTTT,NA,15,TRBV2,TRBJ1-1,few
CASSFDIEAFF,TGTGCCAGCAGTTTTGACATTGAAGCTTTCTTT,NA,11,TRBV28,TRBJ1-1,few
CASSLTDQETQYF,TGTGCCAGCAGCTTGACAGACCAAGAGACCCAGTACTTC,NA,13,TRBV7-8,TRBJ2-5,many
CASTLEGGKAYQETQYF,TGTGCCAGCACCCTAGAGGGAGGGAAAGCGTACCAAGAGACCCAGTACTTC,TRBD2,17,TRBV3-1,TRBJ2-5,NA
CASSLRGRDYGYTF,TGTGCCAGCAGCCTCCGGGGGCGAGACTATGGCTACACCTTC,NA,14,TRBV7-3,TRBJ1-2,NA
CASGPEAGQNIQYF,TGTGCCAGCGGCCCAGAGGCAGGACAAAACATTCAGTACTTC,NA,14,TRBV11-2,TRBJ2-4,NA
CASSWRGNTEAFF,TGCGCCAGCAGCTGGAGGGGGAACACTGAAGCTTTCTTT,NA,13,TRBV5-1,TRBJ1-1,many
CASSSGQGNYGYTF,TGTGCCAGCAGTTCCGGACAGGGAAACTATGGCTACACCTTC,TRBD1,14,TRBV6-5,TRBJ1-2,many
CASSSNGLAGSYEQYF,TGTGCCAGCAGCTCGAATGGGCTCGCCGGCTCCTACGAGCAGTACTTC,NA,16,TRBV7-9,TRBJ2-7,NA
CASSPREGANYGYTF,TGTGCCAGCAGCCCCCGGGAGGGGGCTAACTATGGCTACACCTTC,NA,15,TRBV6-6,TRBJ1-2,many
CASSSQRGFDEQFF,TGTGCCAGCAGCTCCCAGAGGGGGTTCGATGAGCAGTTCTTC,NA,14,TRBV7-2,TRBJ2-1,many
CSVEEKGQKPTTHSGANVLTF,TGCAGCGTTGAAGAGAAAGGACAGAAGCCTACAACGCACTCTGGGGCCAACGTCCTGACTTTC,NA,21,TRBV29-1,TRBJ2-6,few
CASSLFSLAGGRSSYNEQFF,TGTGCCAGCAGTTTGTTTTCGCTAGCGGGGGGCCGGAGCTCCTACAATGAGCAGTTCTTC,TRBD2,20,TRBV6-6,TRBJ2-1,NA
CASSSIVYPNTGELFF,TGTGCCAGCAGCTCTATAGTTTATCCGAACACCGGGGAGCTGTTTTTT,NA,16,TRBV7-9,TRBJ2-2,many
CASSLRPGNEQYF,TGCGCCAGCAGCCTGCGCCCGGGGAACGAGCAGTACTTC,NA,13,TRBV4-1,TRBJ2-7,NA
CASSSGVEPQHF,TGTGCCAGCAGTTCAGGGGTAGAGCCCCAGCATTTT,NA,12,TRBV6-5,TRBJ1-5,few
CASSFGQGKYEQYF,TGTGCCAGCAGCTTCGGACAGGGTAAATACGAGCAGTACTTC,TRBD1,14,TRBV13,TRBJ2-7,NA
CASTNSGNTIYF,TGTGCCAGCACAAACTCTGGAAACACCATATATTTT,NA,12,TRBV6-6,TRBJ1-3,NA
CASSTRQANSPLHF,TGTGCCAGCAGTACTAGACAGGCAAATTCACCCCTCCACTTT,NA,14,TRBV12-3/TRBV12-4,TRBJ1-6,many
CASSLRGLAGGPTGELFF,TGCGCCAGCAGCCTGAGGGGACTAGCGGGGGGTCCCACCGGGGAGCTGTTTTTT,TRBD2,18,TRBV5-1,TRBJ2-2,NA
CASSGVDRGGNQPQHF,TGCGCCAGCAGCGGGGTCGACAGGGGCGGCAATCAGCCCCAGCATTTT,TRBD1,16,TRBV4-1,TRBJ1-5,many
CASGSLGGGVYNEQFF,TGTGCTAGTGGTTCCCTCGGCGGGGGTGTATACAATGAGCAGTTCTTC,TRBD2,16,TRBV12-5,TRBJ2-1,NA
CASSPTGWGNTEAFF,TGTGCCAGCAGCCCGACAGGATGGGGGAACACTGAAGCTTTCTTT,NA,15,TRBV7-9,TRBJ1-1,many
CASSLARPGGYTF,TGTGCCAGCAGCCTTGCAAGACCAGGAGGCTACACCTTC,NA,13,TRBV7-8,TRBJ1-2,many
CASSLLGGRYTDTQYF,TGTGCCAGCAGCTTATTAGGCGGCAGATACACAGATACGCAGTATTTT,NA,16,TRBV11-2,TRBJ2-3,NA
CASSPGGDEKLFF,TGTGCCAGCAGCCCGGGGGGAGATGAAAAACTGTTTTTT,NA,13,TRBV7-2,TRBJ1-4,many
CASSYRSTGIIYNEQFF,TGTGCCAGCAGTTACCGCTCGACAGGGATTATCTACAATGAGCAGTTCTTC,TRBD1,17,TRBV6-2/TRBV6-3,TRBJ2-1,NA
CASSLSGGAKNIQYF,TGTGCCAGCAGCTTAAGCGGGGGGGCCAAAAACATTCAGTACTTC,TRBD2,15,TRBV7-9,TRBJ2-4,NA
CASSQSRDSGWDEQFF,TGCGCCAGCAGCCAGTCACGGGACTCCGGATGGGATGAGCAGTTCTTC,NA,16,TRBV4-3,TRBJ2-1,NA
CASRGGFGNTIYF,TGTGCCAGCAGAGGCGGGTTCGGAAACACCATATATTTT,NA,13,TRBV6-2/TRBV6-3,TRBJ1-3,few
CASRSRDNQSGANVLTF,TGTGCCAGCAGGAGCCGGGACAACCAGTCTGGGGCCAACGTCCTGACTTTC,NA,17,TRBV6-1,TRBJ2-6,few
CASSLWEGAGYEQYF,TGTGCCAGCAGCTTATGGGAGGGTGCAGGATACGAGCAGTACTTC,TRBD2,15,TRBV7-6,TRBJ2-7,many
CASSYLNQPQHF,TGTGCCAGCAGTTACCTCAATCAGCCCCAGCATTTT,NA,12,TRBV6-2/TRBV6-3,TRBJ1-5,NA
CASSDGGPYNEQFF,TGTGCCAGCAGCGACGGGGGGCCATACAATGAGCAGTTCTTC,NA,14,TRBV7-2,TRBJ2-1,many
CASGTGGSTGELFF,TGTGCCAGCGGGACAGGGGGAAGCACCGGGGAGCTGTTTTTT,TRBD1,14,TRBV6-2/TRBV6-3,TRBJ2-2,NA
CASSRSGGAEQYF,TGTGCCAGCAGCCGATCCGGGGGGGCCGAGCAGTACTTC,TRBD2,13,TRBV7-6,TRBJ2-7,many
CASSLTREINYGYTF,TGTGCCAGTAGTCTAACCCGGGAGATCAACTATGGCTACACCTTC,NA,15,TRBV19,TRBJ1-2,many
CASSWAAGVTTGELFF,TGCGCCAGCAGCTGGGCCGCGGGCGTAACGACCGGGGAGCTGTTTTTT,NA,16,TRBV5-1,TRBJ2-2,NA
CASSQAGVPEQYF,TGTGCCAGCAGCCAAGCGGGAGTCCCCGAGCAGTACTTC,NA,13,TRBV4-2,TRBJ2-7,few
CASSLDRVGIQYF,TGTGCCAGCAGCTTGGACAGGGTGGGCATTCAGTACTTC,NA,13,TRBV5-5,TRBJ2-4,few